The next 14 T cell receptor beta chains were all read from a single sample in a study of tumor-infiltrating lymphocytes in oesophageal squamous cell carcinoma. Each CDR3 protein gets one entry after TCRdb re-called the PCR reads with MiXCR. The sample has 13,000 or so distinct CDR3 sequences; approximately 50% are singletons. Material: normal esophageal tissue next to the tumor. The receptors were gathered from a male donor with esophageal squamous cell carcinoma.

The chain combines TRBV6-6 with TRBJ2-3; 8 nucleotides match TRBD2. With V trimmed by 7 bases and J by 2 bases, 8 bases remained unmatched. CDR1 and CDR2 (germline): MNHNY, SVGAGI (reference sequence). This CDR3 region has 15 residues. The CDR3 nucleotides are TGTGCCAGCATAGGACTAGCTCGCCACACAGATACGCAGTATTTT. Protein product: CASIGLARHTDTQYF.

This clonotype ranks as medium-sized. The V gene is TRBV11-2, the J gene TRBJ2-3; D unclear. The germline V gene has CDR1 SGHAT and CDR2 FQNNGV. The CDR3 runs 13 residues. V lost 1 base, J lost 4 bases, and 6 bases lay in between. The DNA of the CDR3 is TGTGCCAGCAGCTTAGGGACCCCAGATACGCAGTATTTT. Its translation: CASSLGTPDTQYF.

Comments on this clonotype: A much larger clone lies a single base off, so this may be a read error. The CDR3 DNA follows: TGTGCCAGCAGTGAACCTCTTAGCTCCTACAATGAGCAGTACTTC. Its translation is CASSEPLSSYNEQYF. V usage is TRBV2 and J usage is TRBJ2-7; D is unclear. The ends were cut back, 2 bases at V and 7 bases at J, with 18 bases in the middle. The germline gives CDR1 SNHLY, CDR2 FYNNEI. This CDR3 is built from 15 residues.

Points on this clonotype: Just one base apart from a much larger clone, this may be a read error. The chain joins TRBV20-1 to TRBJ2-5; tentatively, D is TRBD1 or TRBD2 (5 bases each). The DNA end lines up better with TRBJ2-7; the J call may be wrong. Per the germline V gene, CDR1 is DFQATT and CDR2 is SNEGSKA (reference sequence). The CDR3 is 14 amino acids. DNA for the CDR3: TGCAGTGCCCTGATCTCGGGACGCTCCTACGAGCAGTACTTC. Translated, it gives CSALISGRSYEQYF.

A note on this clonotype: In this CDR3 the conserved last residue, phenylalanine or tryptophan, is missing, so a read error is likely. The limits of the CDR3 on the DNA are not certain, so only TCRdb's listed CDR3 is given. V is TRBV7-3 and J is TRBJ2-5. Germline V lookup: CDR1 SGHTA, CDR2 FQGTGA. Counting both end residues, the CDR3 totals 16 amino acids. CDR3: CASSFGGQAHEQYFGN.

This clonotype was seen a handful of times. This may be a read error, as it is one base from a much larger clone. V is TRBV7-6 and J is TRBJ2-1; 8 positions match TRBD2. The DNA end is a closer match to TRBJ2-7, so the J assignment may be wrong. The CDR3 covers 14 residues. The germline CDR1 and CDR2 sequences are SGHVS and FNYEAQ. The CDR3 region is CASSSIPGLEEQYF. The CDR3 region has the DNA TGTGCCAGCAGCTCTATTCCGGGACTAGAAGAGCAGTACTTC.

The rearrangement joins TRBV9 to TRBJ2-1; D is possibly TRBD1 or TRBD2 (5 bases each). Germline lookup yields CDR1 SGDLS and CDR2 YYNGEE. Between the trimmed V and J ends, which lost 0 bases and 12 bases, there was a span of 16 bases. This CDR3 region has 14 residues. The CDR3 DNA follows: TGTGCCAGCAGCGTAGATTGGACAAGGGGACGGCAGTTCTTC. Its translation is CASSVDWTRGRQFF. Combining the CDR3 with reference TRBV9 and TRBJ2-1 gives the whole variable domain DSGVTQTPKHLITATGQRVTLRCSPRSGDLSVYWYQQSLDQGLQFLIQYYNGEERAKGNILERFSAQQFPDLHSELNLSSLELGDSALYFCASSVDWTRGRQFFGPGTRLTVL.

This clonotype appeared a few times. The chain couples TRBV7-8 to TRBJ2-5; 10 nucleotides align to TRBD2. The last part of the DNA fits TRBJ2-7 better; the J call may be wrong. This CDR3 comprises 16 residues. Germline CDR1 and CDR2: SGHVS and FQNEAQ. The DNA of the CDR3 is TGTGCCAGCAGCTTGGTTCTAGCGGGAGAGTGGTACGAGCAGTACTTC. This codes for CASSLVLAGEWYEQYF.

This clonotype has a handful of counts. The rearrangement links TRBV24-1 to TRBJ2-7; D remains unclear. The end of the DNA is better explained by TRBJ2-1, so the J call may be wrong. The germline V gene encodes CDR1 KGHDR and CDR2 SFDVKD. The CDR3 covers 13 residues. The CDR3 reads CATSDSQFNEQFF. CDR3 in DNA: TGTGCCACCAGTGATTCTCAGTTTAATGAGCAGTTCTTC.

This clonotype was counted ten times or more. The chain links TRBV6-1 to TRBJ2-7; TRBD2 agrees at 11 bases. The germline V gene has CDR1 MNHNS and CDR2 SASEGT. This CDR3 has 14 amino acids. V shed 4 bases, J shed 4 bases, and the junction held 3 bases outside the gene matches. For the CDR3, the DNA is TGTGCCAGCAGTGTTAGCGGGAGGGGGTACGAGCAGTACTTC. As protein: CASSVSGRGYEQYF.

Comments on this clonotype: Likely a read error: the CDR3 ends without its conserved phenylalanine or tryptophan. No DNA is shown, since the ends of the CDR3 on it are uncertain; the CDR3 is the one TCRdb lists. The chain links TRBV7-9 to TRBJ2-3; the D segment call TRBD2 is taken from the table without a DNA check. The CDR3 adds up to 15 amino acids, both ends counted. Germline CDR1 reads SEHNR; CDR2 reads FQNEAQ (reference sequence). CDR3 sequence reads: CASTWADNYGYTFGP.

The chain recombines TRBV20-1 with TRBJ2-7, with unresolved D. The end of the DNA aligns better with TRBJ2-1, so the J call may be wrong. CDR3 length equals 15 residues. Germline loops: CDR1 DFQATT, CDR2 SNEGSKA (reference sequence). The CDR3 nucleotides are TGCAGTGCTAGAGAATCGGCGAGCTCCTACAATGAGCAGTTCTTC. It is translated as CSARESASSYNEQFF.

About this clonotype itself: The missing conserved phenylalanine or tryptophan at the end of this CDR3 makes a read error likely. No DNA is shown, since the ends of the CDR3 on it are uncertain; the CDR3 is the one TCRdb lists. The V and J genes are TRBV7-6 and TRBJ2-3; TRBD2, as called in the table, went unchecked against the DNA. CDR1 is SGHVS and CDR2 is FNYEAQ in the germline V gene. A total of 17 residues make up the CDR3, ends included. The CDR3 region is CASSLEKGCDMATPSVR.

V usage is TRBV7-3 and J usage is TRBJ2-3, with no clear D. Trimming removed 6 bases at V and 4 bases at J, with 11 bases between. Germline V gene sequence: CDR1 SGHTA, CDR2 FQGTGA. The CDR3 is 13 amino acids. Written as DNA, the CDR3 is TGTGCCAGCAGGGCAGTAACGTCAGATACGCAGTATTTT. It specifies CASRAVTSDTQYF.